Following are 26 T cell receptor beta chains from one sample sequenced in a study of blood T cell repertoires in COVID-19. Data came from immunoSEQ multiplex PCR; TCRdb stores just in-frame clones and leaves some out. The data show around 150,000 clones, more than 75% seen once. What was sequenced was peripheral blood. The receptors here all came from a man aged 60 to 69 with active or convalescent COVID-19.

The table lists this clone with a few counts. V usage is TRBV5-6 and J usage is TRBJ1-5; D ambiguous. Germline V gene lookup returns CDR1 SGHDT and CDR2 YYEEEE. The CDR3 is 15 residues long. V was clipped by 2 bases and J by 4 bases, with 13 bases between them. The chain's CDR3 is CASSLIGQPNQPQHF. CDR3 coding DNA: TGTGCCAGCAGCTTAATTGGGCAGCCAAATCAGCCCCAGCATTTT.

This chain connects TRBV19 to TRBJ1-5, with D uncertain. V was trimmed by 2 bases and J by 0 bases, leaving 8 bases between them. Germline V lookup: CDR1 LNHDA, CDR2 SQIVND (reference sequence). The CDR3 sequence is 15 residues long. This chain's CDR3 is CASSIRGSSNQPQHF. In DNA, the CDR3 is TGTGCCAGTAGTATAAGAGGGTCTAGCAATCAGCCCCAGCATTTT.

In nucleotides, the CDR3 is TGTGCCATCAGTGCGGTAGCGGGCACAGATACGCAGTATTTT. This translates into CAISAVAGTDTQYF. The V gene is TRBV10-3, the J gene TRBJ2-3, with a weak D call TRBD2 (6 bases). With 4 bases removed from V and 1 base from J, the gap between germline ends came to 9 bases. Looked up from germline, CDR1 is ENHRY and CDR2 is SYGVKD. CDR3 length equals 14 residues.

In this sample, this clone turned up once. The chain links TRBV7-9 to TRBJ1-1, with D unresolved. V was cut by 4 bases and J by 8 bases, with 11 bases left in between. The CDR3 totals 12 residues. Germline lookup yields CDR1 SEHNR and CDR2 FQNEAQ (reference sequence). DNA of the CDR3: TGTGCCAGCAGCTATCCGGGAGACGAAGCTTTCTTT. Translating it yields CASSYPGDEAFF. Complete variable domain (other parts from reference TRBV7-9 and TRBJ1-1): DTGVSQNPRHKITKRGQNVTFRCDPISEHNRLYWYRQTLGQGPEFLTYFQNEAQLEKSRLLSDRFSAERPKGSFSTLEIQRTEQGDSAMYLCASSYPGDEAFFGQGTRLTVV.

V usage is TRBV5-1 and J usage is TRBJ1-6; possibly TRBD1 for D (6 bases). Germline values: CDR1 SGHRS, CDR2 YFSETQ. V gave up 0 bases and J gave up 6 bases, with 7 bases separating them. The CDR3 runs to 14 residues. The CDR3 nucleotides read TGCGCCAGCAGCTTGGGGACAGCTAATTCACCCCTCCACTTT. It encodes CASSLGTANSPLHF.

The chain carries TRBV25-1 and TRBJ2-1; 8 bases map to TRBD2. Germline V gene data show CDR1 as MGHDK and CDR2 as SYGVNS. V trimming: 1 base; J trimming: 7 bases; junction bases outside the gene matches: 15. The CDR3 covers 18 residues. The CDR3 bases are TGTGCCAGCAGTGAATTTGAGCAAACGGGGGGGAGAACGAATGAGCAGTTCTTC. Its translation: CASSEFEQTGGRTNEQFF.

This clone was counted a single time. The V gene is TRBV5-1, the J gene TRBJ2-7; 11 positions agree with TRBD1. Germline V gives CDR1 SGHRS, CDR2 YFSETQ. The length of the CDR3 is 16 residues. V trimming: 4 bases; J trimming: 3 bases; junction bases outside the gene matches: 9. The CDR3 DNA reads TGCGCCAGCAGCCCAGTAACCGGGACAGGGGGCTACGAGCAGTACTTC. Its protein is CASSPVTGTGGYEQYF.

This clone was recorded a few times. V usage is TRBV11-3 and J usage is TRBJ1-1; tentatively, D is TRBD1 (5 bases). V was trimmed by 5 bases and J by 3 bases, leaving 16 bases between them. The germline CDR1 and CDR2 sequences are SGHNT and YENEEA. CDR3 size: 15 residues. CDR3: CASSEGRARDTEAFF. The CDR3, as DNA: TGTGCCAGCAGCGAGGGGAGGGCAAGGGACACTGAAGCTTTCTTT.

This chain links TRBV7-2 with TRBJ2-7, with 8 positions matching TRBD2. Germline V gene data show CDR1 as SGHTA and CDR2 as FQGNSA. The V segment lost 3 bases and the J segment 6 bases; nucleotides outside the gene matches: 10. This CDR3 has 15 residues. The CDR3 protein is CASSFLAGLLGEQYF. CDR3 coding DNA: TGTGCCAGCAGCTTCCTAGCGGGCCTGCTGGGCGAGCAGTACTTC.

This chain joins TRBV5-4 and TRBJ2-1, with 14 nucleotides matching TRBD2. Germline CDR1 SGHNT, CDR2 YYREEE (reference sequence). J gave up 9 bases and V 4 bases, and 9 bases lay outside the gene matches. This CDR3 comprises 16 residues. CDR3 sequence (DNA): TGTGCCAGCAGCCTAGGGACTAGCGGGAGCAGTGGTGAGCAGTTCTTC. Translating it yields CASSLGTSGSSGEQFF.

This chain connects TRBV28 to TRBJ1-5; 7 bases are a match to TRBD1. Germline-derived CDR1 and CDR2 are MDHEN and SYDVKM. V lost 6 bases, J lost 3 bases, and 5 bases stayed unmatched. The CDR3 runs to 14 residues. The CDR3 DNA reads TGTGCCAGCAGCCCTGGGACAGACAATCAGCCCCAGCATTTT. Its translation: CASSPGTDNQPQHF.

The chain has TRBV4-1 and TRBJ2-7; no reliable D call. V was clipped by 0 bases and J by 5 bases, with 11 bases between them. This CDR3 comprises 14 residues. The germline V gene has CDR1 MGHRA and CDR2 YSYEKL. CDR3 loop: CASSQELIRDEQYF. DNA for the CDR3: TGCGCCAGCAGCCAAGAGTTAATCCGGGACGAGCAGTACTTC.

The chain employs TRBV27 and TRBJ2-3; the D is unclear. V shed 3 bases and J shed 5 bases, with 12 bases lying between them. Germline V gives CDR1 MNHEY, CDR2 SMNVEV (reference sequence). The CDR3 length is 14 residues. CDR3 nucleotides: TGTGCCAGCAGTTTTTTAGTGTTCGGAGATACGCAGTATTTT. Encoded protein: CASSFLVFGDTQYF.

V gene TRBV3-1 (or the pseudogene TRBV3-2) combines with J gene TRBJ2-7, with D maybe TRBD1 (5 bases). The CDR3 contains 13 residues. Trimming stripped 1 base from V and 5 bases from J, with 9 bases between. CDR1 and CDR2 (germline): LGHDT, YNNKEL (reference sequence). The CDR3 sequence is CASSQVRGNEQYF. DNA of the CDR3: TGTGCCAGCAGCCAAGTAAGGGGAAACGAGCAGTACTTC.

The rearrangement links TRBV6-5 to TRBJ1-1, with D tentatively TRBD1 (6 bases). Germline CDR1 is MNHEY and CDR2 is SVGAGI. Trimming took off 5 bases at V and 4 bases at J, with 17 bases between the two ends. The CDR3 spans 15 residues. CDR3 sequence: CASSIQDSGTTEAFF. The CDR3 DNA sequence: TGTGCCAGCAGTATACAGGACAGCGGAACCACTGAAGCTTTCTTT.

The genes are TRBV7-7 and TRBJ1-2; 8 bases are a match to TRBD1. The CDR3 sequence is 15 residues long. J was trimmed by 6 bases and V by 0 bases; bases with no gene match: 6. Germline CDR1 SSHAT, CDR2 FNYEAQ (reference sequence). The CDR3 DNA follows: TGTGCCAGCAGCTTAGCCGGACAGACAGGGGATGGCTACACCTTC. Amino acids: CASSLAGQTGDGYTF.

The chain joins TRBV19 to TRBJ2-1; 13 bases are shared with TRBD2. The J segment lost 0 bases and the V segment lost 11 bases, leaving 10 bases of the junction unmatched. Germline V gives CDR1 LNHDA, CDR2 SQIVND (reference sequence). This CDR3 has 17 amino acids. CDR3 DNA sequence: TGTGCCTCAAAAGGACTAGCGGGGGAGAGCTCCTACAATGAGCAGTTCTTC. Translated, it gives CASKGLAGESSYNEQFF.

The chain employs TRBV19 and TRBJ1-3; D gene ambiguous. CDR3 length: 15 amino acids. Germline CDR1 is LNHDA and CDR2 is SQIVND (reference sequence). Trimming cost V 3 bases and J 0 bases, with 9 bases left between them. The chain's CDR3 is CASSMRLHSGNTIYF. Written as DNA, the CDR3 is TGTGCCAGTAGTATGAGGTTACACTCTGGAAACACCATATATTTT. Based on the CDR3 plus reference TRBV19 and TRBJ1-3, the full variable domain is DGGITQSPKYLFRKEGQNVTLSCEQNLNHDAMYWYRQDPGQGLRLIYYSQIVNDFQKGDIAEGYSVSREKKESFPLTVTSAQKNPTAFYLCASSMRLHSGNTIYFGEGSWLTVV.

The V call is TRBV5-5, the J call TRBJ1-5; D may be TRBD1 (6 bases). This CDR3 has 15 residues. Germline lookup yields CDR1 SGHKS and CDR2 YYEKEE (reference sequence). V gave up 4 bases and J gave up 0 bases, with 11 bases separating them. The CDR3 is CASSAGQYSNQPQHF. The CDR3 region has the DNA TGTGCCAGCAGCGCTGGACAGTATAGCAATCAGCCCCAGCATTTT.

The rearrangement joins TRBV29-1 to TRBJ2-1; D is uncertain. The germline V gene encodes CDR1 SQVTM and CDR2 ANQGSEA. The germline V and J ends were trimmed by 5 bases and 4 bases, with 9 bases remaining between them. The CDR3 runs to 12 residues. The CDR3 nucleotides are TGCAGCGTTATATACATTTACAATGAGCAGTTCTTC. Translation gives CSVIYIYNEQFF.

This clone was seen a single time. The chain links TRBV10-3 to TRBJ2-2; possibly TRBD1 for D (5 bases). V was pared by 3 bases and J by 4 bases, with 6 bases between. The germline V gene encodes CDR1 ENHRY and CDR2 SYGVKD. CDR3 length equals 13 residues. The CDR3 DNA follows: TGTGCCATCAGTGACAGGGTCACCGGGGAGCTGTTTTTT. Residues: CAISDRVTGELFF.

The chain uses TRBV11-2 and TRBJ1-2; D is possibly TRBD1 (5 bases). The CDR3 is made up of 15 amino acids. V dropped 5 bases and J dropped 4 bases, with 17 bases sitting between them. Germline V gives CDR1 SGHAT, CDR2 FQNNGV. The chain's CDR3 is CASSHGPDSPYGYTF. CDR3 nucleotides: TGTGCCAGCAGCCACGGGCCCGACAGCCCCTATGGCTACACCTTC.

The rearrangement links TRBV29-1 to TRBJ1-1, with D uncertain. V dropped 2 bases and J dropped 1 base, with 11 bases sitting between them. Germline V CDR1 and CDR2: SQVTM, ANQGSEA. The CDR3 spans 14 residues. The CDR3 sequence is CSVEFTFKNTEAFF. CDR3 sequence (DNA): TGCAGCGTTGAATTTACATTCAAGAACACTGAAGCTTTCTTT.

This rearrangement joins TRBV24-1 to TRBJ2-2; a possible D gene is TRBD1 (6 bases). This CDR3 comprises 16 residues. The V end was cut by 2 bases, the J end by 4 bases, with 13 bases between. Germline CDR1 KGHDR, CDR2 SFDVKD. CDR3 amino acids: CATSDSTTGFTGELFF. The DNA of the CDR3 is TGTGCCACCAGTGATTCTACTACAGGGTTCACCGGGGAGCTGTTTTTT.

The genes are TRBV18 and TRBJ2-3; maybe TRBD1 (6 bases). V lost 1 base and J 0 bases, leaving 14 bases between the germline ends. Germline V lookup: CDR1 KGHSH, CDR2 LQKENI. This CDR3 is 17 amino acids long. CDR3 loop: CASSPQGVDLSTDTQYF. The CDR3 DNA reads as TGTGCCAGCTCACCACAGGGGGTAGATTTAAGCACAGATACGCAGTATTTT.

The chain carries TRBV19 and TRBJ1-5; D is unresolved. The CDR3 runs to 15 residues. V was shortened by 8 bases and J by 1 base, with 15 bases between the two germline ends. Germline CDR1 reads LNHDA; CDR2 reads SQIVND (reference sequence). This CDR3 reads CASSSVSVSNQPQHF. CDR3 sequence (DNA): TGTGCCAGTTCTTCCGTTTCGGTCAGCAATCAGCCCCAGCATTTT. Drawing the rest from reference TRBV19 and TRBJ1-5, the complete variable domain is DGGITQSPKYLFRKEGQNVTLSCEQNLNHDAMYWYRQDPGQGLRLIYYSQIVNDFQKGDIAEGYSVSREKKESFPLTVTSAQKNPTAFYLCASSSVSVSNQPQHFGDGTRLSIL.